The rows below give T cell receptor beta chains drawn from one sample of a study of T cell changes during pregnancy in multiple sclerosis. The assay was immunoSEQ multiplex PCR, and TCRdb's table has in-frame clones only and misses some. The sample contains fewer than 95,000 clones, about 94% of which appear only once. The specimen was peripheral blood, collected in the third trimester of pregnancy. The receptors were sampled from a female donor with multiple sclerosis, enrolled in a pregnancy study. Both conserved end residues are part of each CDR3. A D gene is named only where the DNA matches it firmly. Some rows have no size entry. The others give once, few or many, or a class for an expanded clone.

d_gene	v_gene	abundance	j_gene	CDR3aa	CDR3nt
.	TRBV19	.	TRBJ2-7	CASSIAEAYEQYF	TGTGCCAGTAGTATTGCAGAGGCCTACGAGCAGTACTTC
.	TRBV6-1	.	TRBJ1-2	CASSSEEKTNYGYTF	TGTGCCAGCAGTTCCGAAGAGAAGACAAACTATGGCTACACCTTC
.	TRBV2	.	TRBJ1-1	CASSDDSVNTEAFF	TGTGCCAGCAGTGATGACAGCGTGAACACTGAAGCTTTCTTT
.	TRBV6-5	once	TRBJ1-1	CASSPTGRPTEAFF	TGTGCCAGCAGTCCGACGGGAAGGCCCACTGAAGCTTTCTTT
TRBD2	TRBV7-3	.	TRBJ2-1	CASSSGLAGTYNEQFF	TGTGCCAGCAGCTCTGGACTAGCGGGAACCTACAATGAGCAGTTCTTC
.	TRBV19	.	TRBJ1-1	CASSMGSGRTEAFF	TGTGCCAGTAGTATGGGCTCAGGAAGGACTGAAGCTTTCTTT
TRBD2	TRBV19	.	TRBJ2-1	CASSPSGTSGRGTYNEQFF	TGTGCCAGCTCTCCTTCCGGGACTAGCGGGAGGGGGACCTACAATGAGCAGTTCTTC
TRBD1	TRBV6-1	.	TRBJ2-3	CASRLDRGYTDTQYF	TGTGCCAGCCGATTAGACAGGGGTTACACAGATACGCAGTATTTT
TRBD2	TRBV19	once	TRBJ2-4	CASGDYNIQYF	TGTGCCAGTGGGGACTACAACATTCAGTACTTC
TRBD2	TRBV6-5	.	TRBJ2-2	CASNVLAPTGELFF	TGTGCCAGCAATGTACTAGCGCCCACCGGGGAGCTGTTTTTT
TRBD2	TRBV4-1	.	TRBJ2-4	CASSQEGLAGGWALAKNIQYF	TGCGCCAGCAGCCAAGAAGGGCTAGCGGGAGGGTGGGCACTAGCCAAAAACATTCAGTACTTC
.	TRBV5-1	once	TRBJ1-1	CASSTGQNFDMNTEAFF	TGCGCCAGCAGCACCGGACAGAACTTCGACATGAACACTGAAGCTTTCTTT
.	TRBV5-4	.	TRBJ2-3	CASSPPSADTQYF	TGTGCCAGCAGCCCCCCCAGTGCAGATACGCAGTATTTT
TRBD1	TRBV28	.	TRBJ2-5	CASSQTGGASQETQYF	TGTGCCAGCAGTCAGACAGGGGGTGCCTCCCAAGAGACCCAGTACTTC
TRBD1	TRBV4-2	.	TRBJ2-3	CASSQEGGSAVGITDTQYF	TGTGCCAGCAGCCAAGAAGGGGGCTCTGCGGTCGGAATCACAGATACGCAGTATTTT
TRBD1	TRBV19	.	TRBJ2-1	CASSIRRLRQGRGNEQFF	TGTGCCAGTAGTATACGGAGGCTCCGACAGGGCAGGGGCAATGAGCAGTTCTTC
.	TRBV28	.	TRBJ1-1	CASSSPGGQNTEAFF	TGTGCCAGCAGTTCCCCGGGGGGGCAGAACACTGAAGCTTTCTTT
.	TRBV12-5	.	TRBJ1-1	CASGLGRGLKAFF	TGTGCTAGTGGTTTGGGGAGAGGGTTGAAAGCTTTCTTT
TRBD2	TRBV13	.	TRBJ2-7	CASSSGTPSGRLTYEQYF	TGTGCCAGCAGCTCGGGGACCCCGAGCGGGAGACTAACCTACGAGCAGTACTTC
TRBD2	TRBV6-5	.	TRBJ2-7	CASSGAGGYEQYF	TGTGCCAGCAGCGGGGCGGGAGGCTACGAGCAGTACTTC
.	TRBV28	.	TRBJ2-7	CASSFGGISYEQYF	TGTGCCAGCAGTTTTGGCGGGATCTCCTACGAGCAGTACTTC
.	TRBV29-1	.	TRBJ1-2	CSANGLEGANYGYTF	TGCAGCGCCAACGGGTTGGAAGGGGCCAACTATGGCTACACCTTC
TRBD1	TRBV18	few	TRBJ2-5	CASSPSARGQDQYF	TGTGCCAGCTCACCATCGGCCAGGGGGCAAGACCAGTACTTC
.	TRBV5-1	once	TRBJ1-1	CASSHTTGMNTEAFF	TGCGCCAGCAGCCATACAACAGGGATGAACACTGAAGCTTTCTTT
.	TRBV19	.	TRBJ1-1	CATSSPTVEAFF	TGTGCCACCTCATCCCCGACAGTCGAAGCTTTCTTT
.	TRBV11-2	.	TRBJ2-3	CASGYVGRSDTQYF	TGTGCCAGCGGATATGTTGGGAGGTCAGATACGCAGTATTTT
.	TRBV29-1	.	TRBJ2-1	CRAEVDNEQFF	TGCAGGGCTGAGGTGGACAATGAGCAGTTCTTC
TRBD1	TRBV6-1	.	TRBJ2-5	CASSDAYRDRVQETQYF	TGTGCCAGCAGTGATGCCTACCGGGACAGGGTACAAGAGACCCAGTACTTC
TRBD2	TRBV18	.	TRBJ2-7	CASSPERGRANEQYF	TGTGCCAGCTCACCAGAGCGCGGGAGGGCCAACGAGCAGTACTTC
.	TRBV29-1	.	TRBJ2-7	CSVVAQGRYEQYF	TGCAGCGTTGTGGCACAGGGAAGATACGAGCAGTACTTC
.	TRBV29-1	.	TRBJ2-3	CSVIRRGNTQYF	TGCAGCGTCATCCGAAGGGGGAATACGCAGTATTTT
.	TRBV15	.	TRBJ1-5	CATSRERQFNQPQHF	TGTGCCACCAGCAGGGAGAGACAGTTTAATCAGCCCCAGCATTTT
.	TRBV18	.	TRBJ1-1	CASSPPTPPGRAFF	TGTGCCAGCTCACCACCAACGCCCCCGGGGAGGGCTTTCTTT
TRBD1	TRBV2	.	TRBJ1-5	CASSESAGGYTPQHF	TGTGCCAGCAGTGAAAGCGCAGGGGGCTACACGCCCCAGCATTTT
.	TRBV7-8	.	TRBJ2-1	CASSLSSVGEQFF	TGTGCCAGCAGCTTATCTTCCGTGGGCGAGCAGTTCTTC
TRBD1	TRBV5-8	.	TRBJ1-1	CASSYPGQGGDTEAFF	TGTGCCAGCAGCTACCCGGGACAGGGTGGAGACACTGAAGCTTTCTTT
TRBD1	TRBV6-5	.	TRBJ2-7	CASRIQGALPYEQYF	TGTGCCAGCAGGATACAGGGGGCGCTTCCCTACGAGCAGTACTTC
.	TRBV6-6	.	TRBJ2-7	CASSYSAGPYEQYF	TGTGCCAGCAGTTACTCGGCAGGCCCCTACGAGCAGTACTTC
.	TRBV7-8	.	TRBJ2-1	CASSAGSGYNEQFF	TGTGCCAGCAGCGCTGGGAGCGGGTACAATGAGCAGTTCTTC
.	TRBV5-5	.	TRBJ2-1	CASSRIPPGQQFF	TGTGCCAGCAGCCGAATCCCTCCGGGACAACAGTTCTTC
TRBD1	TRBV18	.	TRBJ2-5	CASSPFAGTGLETQYF	TGTGCCAGCTCCCCCTTCGCAGGGACAGGGTTGGAGACCCAGTACTTC
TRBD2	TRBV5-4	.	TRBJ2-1	CASSSFSGINEQFF	TGTGCCAGCAGCTCGTTTAGCGGGATAAATGAGCAGTTCTTC
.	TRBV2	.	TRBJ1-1	CASAGRTMNTEAFF	TGTGCCAGTGCCGGACGGACTATGAACACTGAAGCTTTCTTT
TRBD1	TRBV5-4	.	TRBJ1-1	CASSRPGQYTEAFF	TGTGCCAGCAGTCGCCCGGGACAGTACACTGAAGCTTTCTTT
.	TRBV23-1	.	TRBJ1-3	CAAGTGLPSGNTIYF	TGCGCAGCCGGAACAGGGCTCCCGTCTGGAAACACCATATATTTT
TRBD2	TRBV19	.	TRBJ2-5	CASAGTSGQETQYF	TGTGCCAGTGCCGGGACTAGCGGACAAGAGACCCAGTACTTC
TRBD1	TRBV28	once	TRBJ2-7	CASSIVGTASYEQYF	TGTGCCAGCAGCATCGTCGGGACAGCATCCTACGAGCAGTACTTC
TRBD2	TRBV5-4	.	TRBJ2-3	CASSLVPSGTSTDTQYF	TGTGCCAGCAGCTTGGTCCCTAGCGGTACTAGCACAGATACGCAGTATTTT
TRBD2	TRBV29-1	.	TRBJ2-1	CSFPSLAGVSNEQFF	TGCAGCTTCCCCTCCCTAGCGGGAGTGAGCAATGAGCAGTTCTTC
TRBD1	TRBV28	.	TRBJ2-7	CASRSLLGQGIYEQYF	TGTGCCAGCAGATCCCTACTGGGACAGGGGATTTACGAGCAGTACTTC
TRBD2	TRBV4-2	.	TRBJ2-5	CASSLGLGGTQETQYF	TGTGCCAGCAGCCTGGGACTAGGGGGGACCCAAGAGACCCAGTACTTC
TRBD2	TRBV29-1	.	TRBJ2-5	CSVGLAGGGETQYF	TGCAGCGTTGGCCTAGCGGGAGGCGGGGAGACCCAGTACTTC
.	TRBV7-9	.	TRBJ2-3	CASSFEIQAVAQYF	TGTGCCAGCAGCTTTGAAATTCAGGCAGTTGCGCAGTATTTT
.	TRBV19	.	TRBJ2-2	CASFPRGLSPPTGELFF	TGTGCCAGTTTCCCTAGGGGACTTAGTCCCCCCACCGGGGAGCTGTTTTTT
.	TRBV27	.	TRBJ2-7	CASRGRYEQYF	TGTGCCAGCAGGGGGCGATACGAGCAGTACTTC
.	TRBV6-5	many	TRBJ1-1	CASSYNEGTEAFF	TGTGCCAGCAGTTATAACGAGGGCACTGAAGCTTTCTTT
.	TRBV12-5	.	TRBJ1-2	CASGPSRAHYGYTF	TGTGCTAGTGGACCCAGCAGGGCCCACTATGGCTACACCTTC